Listed below are T cell receptor beta chains from one sample, sequenced in a study of CD8 T cells in Susac syndrome. TCRdb processed the immunoSEQ multiplex PCR reads anew with MiXCR; each CDR3 protein has one entry. The sample contains around 79,000 distinct CDR3 sequences, approximately 93% of which appear only once. Input material: CD8+ T cells from PBMCs. Receptors were obtained from a human donor with Susac syndrome. CDR3s include the opening cysteine and the closing phenylalanine or tryptophan. The D gene is left open where the match is weak. Clone sizes are given selectively: once, few, many, or a class where the clone is expanded.

j_call v_call d_call clone_size cdr3_nt cdr3_aa
TRBJ1-1 TRBV7-8 TRBD1 . TGTGCCAGCAGCCGGGACAGGATCCCCGCCCGAAGCATGAACACTGAAGCTTTCTTT CASSRDRIPARSMNTEAFF
TRBJ2-3 TRBV4-3 TRBD2 . TGCGCCAGCAGCCAAGAAAGCAGCGGGGGGGATACGCAGTATTTT CASSQESSGGDTQYF
TRBJ2-1 TRBV5-6 . . TGTGCCAGCAGCCGGGGGACAGATTACAATGAGCAGTTCTTC CASSRGTDYNEQFF
TRBJ2-7 TRBV2 TRBD2 once TGTGCCAGCACCCCAGCGGGGGCATACGAGCAGTACTTC CASTPAGAYEQYF
TRBJ2-5 TRBV4-1 . . TGCGCCAGCAGCCAAGAAATGAGGGGGATAGAGACCCAGTACTTC CASSQEMRGIETQYF
TRBJ2-5 TRBV6-5 . . TGTGCCAGCAGTTTTCGGACAGTTCAAGAGACCCAGTACTTC CASSFRTVQETQYF
TRBJ1-1 TRBV14 . . TGTGCCAGCAGCCATAGGTGGGAGGGGAACACTGAAGCTTTCTTT CASSHRWEGNTEAFF
TRBJ1-1 TRBV5-1 . . TGCGCCAGCAGCTTGGAGACCGACGGGTTAACTGAAGCTTTCTTT CASSLETDGLTEAFF
TRBJ2-5 TRBV5-4 . . TGTGCCAGCAGCTTGAGGGGAAAAGAGACCCAGTACTTC CASSLRGKETQYF
TRBJ1-5 TRBV3-1 . . TGTGCCAGCAGCCAAGCCCGCGGGGAGCCCCAGCATTTT CASSQARGEPQHF
TRBJ2-1 TRBV18 TRBD1 . TGTGCCAGCTCACTAGGGTCAGGGGGCCCCTACAATGAGCAGTTCTTC CASSLGSGGPYNEQFF
TRBJ2-1 TRBV29-1 . . TGCAGCGTTGAAGGTTGGGGTTCCCCCTCCTACAATGAGCAGTTCTTC CSVEGWGSPSYNEQFF
TRBJ1-1 TRBV7-2 . . TGTGCCAGCAGTCCCTCGAGAGGCGGAAAGAACACTGAAGCTTTCTTT CASSPSRGGKNTEAFF
TRBJ2-1 TRBV13 . . TGTGCCAGCAGCTTAGTCCGTGAGCAGTTCTTC CASSLVREQFF
TRBJ2-1 TRBV7-9 . . TGTGCCAGCAGCCCCTGGGCGGGGTATGAGCAGTTCTTC CASSPWAGYEQFF
TRBJ2-7 TRBV29-1 TRBD2 . TGCAGCGTTGAACTTAGCGGGGGAGCCTACGAGCAGTACTTC CSVELSGGAYEQYF
TRBJ2-7 TRBV27 TRBD1 once TGTGCCAGCAGTTTATGGACAGGGAACTACGAGCAGTACTTC CASSLWTGNYEQYF
TRBJ2-7 TRBV24-1 . . TGTGCCACCAGTGACCCGAGGGCGGGGCGAGAGCAGTACTTC CATSDPRAGREQYF
TRBJ2-2 TRBV5-6 TRBD1 . TGTGCCAGCAGTCACAGGGGGACCGGGGAGCTGTTTTTT CASSHRGTGELFF
TRBJ2-7 TRBV27 TRBD2 . TGTGCCAGCAGTCCTCAGCGGGGGGGAGCCTACGAGCAGTACTTC CASSPQRGGAYEQYF
TRBJ1-2 TRBV29-1 TRBD1 . TGCAGCGTTGAAGGCGCCCTGGGACAGGGCTATGGCTACACCTTC CSVEGALGQGYGYTF
TRBJ1-2 TRBV27 . . TGTGCCACCTCGTCAGGGACACTCTCCGCGGGAGGCTACACCTTC CATSSGTLSAGGYTF
TRBJ2-1 TRBV7-2 . . TGTGCCACCCTAGGGACTCAACTGAGCTCCTACAATGAGCAGTTCTTC CATLGTQLSSYNEQFF
TRBJ2-7 TRBV4-1 TRBD1 few TGCGCCAGCAGCCAAGAGGTAATATGGGACAGCGGTTTCTACGAGCAGTACTTC CASSQEVIWDSGFYEQYF
TRBJ2-2 TRBV30 TRBD2 . TGTGCCTGGAGTGTAACGGGGGGCGGGGAGCTGTTTTTT CAWSVTGGGELFF
TRBJ2-4 TRBV15 TRBD1 . TGTGCCACCAGCAGCCTATCAGGGGGCGCATCCAAAAACATTCAGTACTTC CATSSLSGGASKNIQYF
TRBJ1-5 TRBV25-1 . . TGTGCCAGTTCGAACGGGCCCCAGCATTTT CASSNGPQHF
TRBJ2-3 TRBV19 TRBD1 once TGTGCCAGTAGTACCCCCCGGGCCTCCGGGACAGGAGACACAGATACGCAGTATTTT CASSTPRASGTGDTDTQYF
TRBJ1-5 TRBV28 . . TGTGCCAGCAGTTTACTGTTTGGCGGGAATCAGCCCCAGCATTTT CASSLLFGGNQPQHF
TRBJ2-1 TRBV9 . once TGTGCCAGCAGCGTAGGGGGGGCAATCCAAGAGACCCAGTTCTTC CASSVGGAIQETQFF
TRBJ2-2 TRBV9 . . TGTGCCAGCAGCGTTAGCTTGGGACGGCTTAACACCGGGGAGCTGTTTTTT CASSVSLGRLNTGELFF
TRBJ2-1 TRBV3-1 . . TGTGCCAGCAGCCACCTTACAAATGAGCAGTTCTTC CASSHLTNEQFF
TRBJ2-7 TRBV5-6 . . TGTGCCAGCGCACAAGGTGACTACGAGCAGTACTTC CASAQGDYEQYF
TRBJ1-2 TRBV12-5 . once TGTGCTAGTGGTTTGGTAGGATCAGGGGTTAATGGGGGCTACACCTTC CASGLVGSGVNGGYTF
TRBJ1-1 TRBV11-2 . . TGTGCCAGCAGCTTAGCACAGGGAGGAGAAGCTTTCTTT CASSLAQGGEAFF
TRBJ2-1 TRBV6-5 TRBD2 . TGTGCCAGCAGACTCGGACTAGACGGATCCGATGAGCAGTTCTTC CASRLGLDGSDEQFF
TRBJ2-1 TRBV24-1 TRBD2 . TGTGCCACCAGTCCAGCGGGGAGGAGCAATGAGCAGTTCTTC CATSPAGRSNEQFF
TRBJ2-3 TRBV2 TRBD1 . TGTGCCATCAAGGACAGGGACGGAAATACGCAGTATTTT CAIKDRDGNTQYF
TRBJ1-1 TRBV27 . . TGTGCCAGCAGTTTATCCGCGAACACTGAAGCTTTCTTT CASSLSANTEAFF
TRBJ2-3 TRBV7-6 TRBD1 . TGTGCCAGCAGCTTAGGGGACAGGTCAGATACGCAGTATTTT CASSLGDRSDTQYF
TRBJ2-2 TRBV25-1 . . TGTGCCTCTGCGTTGGGCCGGGAGCTGTTTTTT CASALGRELFF
TRBJ2-2 TRBV13 . . TGTGCCAGCAGCTTAGATCCCGGGGAGCTGTTTTTT CASSLDPGELFF
TRBJ2-1 TRBV20-1 TRBD1 once TGCAGTGCAAGAGGACAGGGGTACGGTAATGAGCAGTTCTTC CSARGQGYGNEQFF
TRBJ2-2 TRBV29-1 TRBD1 . TGCAGCGCTTGGACAGGGCTGGGGGAGCTGTTTTTT CSAWTGLGELFF